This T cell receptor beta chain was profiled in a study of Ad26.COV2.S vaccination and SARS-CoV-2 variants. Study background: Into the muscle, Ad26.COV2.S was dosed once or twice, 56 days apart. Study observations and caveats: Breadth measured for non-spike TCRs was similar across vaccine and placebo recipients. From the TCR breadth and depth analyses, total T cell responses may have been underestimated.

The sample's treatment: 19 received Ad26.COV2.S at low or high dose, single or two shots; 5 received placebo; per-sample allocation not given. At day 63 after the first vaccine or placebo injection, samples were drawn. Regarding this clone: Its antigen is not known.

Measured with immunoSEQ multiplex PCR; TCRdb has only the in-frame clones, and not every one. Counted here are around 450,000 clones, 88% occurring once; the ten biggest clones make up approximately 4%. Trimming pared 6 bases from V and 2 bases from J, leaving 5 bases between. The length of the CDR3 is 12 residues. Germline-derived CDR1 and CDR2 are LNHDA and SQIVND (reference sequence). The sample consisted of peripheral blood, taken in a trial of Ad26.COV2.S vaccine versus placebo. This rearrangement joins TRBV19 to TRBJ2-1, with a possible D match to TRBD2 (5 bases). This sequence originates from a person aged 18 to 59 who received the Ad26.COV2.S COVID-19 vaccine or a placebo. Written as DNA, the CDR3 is TGTGCCAGTAGCGGGGCCTACAATGAGCAGTTCTTC. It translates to CASSGAYNEQFF.